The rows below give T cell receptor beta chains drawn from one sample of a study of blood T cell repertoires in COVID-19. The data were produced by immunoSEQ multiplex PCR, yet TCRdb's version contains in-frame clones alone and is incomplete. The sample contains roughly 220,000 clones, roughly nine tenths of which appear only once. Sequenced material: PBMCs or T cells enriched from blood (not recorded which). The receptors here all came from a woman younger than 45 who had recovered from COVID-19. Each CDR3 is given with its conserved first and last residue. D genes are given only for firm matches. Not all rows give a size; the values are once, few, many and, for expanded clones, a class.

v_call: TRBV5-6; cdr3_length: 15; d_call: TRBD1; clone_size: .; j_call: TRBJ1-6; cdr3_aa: CASSLGTGDVSPLHF; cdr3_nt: TGTGCCAGCAGCTTAGGGACAGGGGATGTGTCACCCCTCCACTTT
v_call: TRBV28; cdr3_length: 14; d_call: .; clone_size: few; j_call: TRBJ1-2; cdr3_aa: CASSSLQGRYGYTF; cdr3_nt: TGTGCCAGCAGTTCCCTGCAGGGTCGCTATGGCTACACCTTC
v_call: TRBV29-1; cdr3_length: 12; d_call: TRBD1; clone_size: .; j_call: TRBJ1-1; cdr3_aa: CSVTGENTEAFF; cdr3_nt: TGCAGCGTTACAGGGGAAAACACTGAAGCTTTCTTT
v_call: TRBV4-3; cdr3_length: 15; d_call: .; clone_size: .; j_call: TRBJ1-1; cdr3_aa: CASSQMTGSDTEAFF; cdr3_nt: TGCGCCAGCAGCCAGATGACAGGAAGCGACACTGAAGCTTTCTTT
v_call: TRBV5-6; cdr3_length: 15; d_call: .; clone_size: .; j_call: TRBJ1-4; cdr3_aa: CASSLRQPGNEKLFF; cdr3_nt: TGTGCCAGCAGCCTACGACAGCCCGGGAATGAAAAACTGTTTTTT
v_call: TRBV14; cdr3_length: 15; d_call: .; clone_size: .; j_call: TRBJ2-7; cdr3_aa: CASSQEAFWGGPQYF; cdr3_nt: TGTGCCAGCAGCCAAGAGGCTTTCTGGGGGGGGCCCCAGTACTTC
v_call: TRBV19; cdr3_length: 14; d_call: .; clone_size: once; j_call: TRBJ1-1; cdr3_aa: CASSPSEVRTEAFF; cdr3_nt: TGTGCCAGTAGCCCGTCAGAAGTTCGCACTGAAGCTTTCTTT
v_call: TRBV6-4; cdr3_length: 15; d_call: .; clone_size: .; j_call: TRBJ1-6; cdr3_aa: CASSDRPGGFSPLHF; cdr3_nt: TGTGCCAGCAGTGACAGACCCGGGGGTTTTTCACCCCTCCACTTT
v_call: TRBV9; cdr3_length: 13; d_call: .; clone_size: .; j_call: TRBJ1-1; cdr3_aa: CASSPQWNTEAFF; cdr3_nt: TGTGCCAGCAGCCCTCAGTGGAACACTGAAGCTTTCTTT
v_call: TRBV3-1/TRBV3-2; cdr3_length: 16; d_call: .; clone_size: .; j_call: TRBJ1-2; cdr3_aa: CASSQEAREVNYGYTF; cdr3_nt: TGTGCCAGCAGCCAAGAGGCCAGGGAAGTTAACTATGGCTACACCTTC
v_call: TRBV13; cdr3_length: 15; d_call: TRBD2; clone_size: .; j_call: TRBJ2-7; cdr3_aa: CASSSPGLAVYEQYF; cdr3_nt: TGTGCCAGCAGCTCACCGGGACTAGCGGTCTACGAGCAGTACTTC
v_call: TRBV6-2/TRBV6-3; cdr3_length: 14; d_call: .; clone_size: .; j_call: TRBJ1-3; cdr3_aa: CASSNRDIRNTIYF; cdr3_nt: TGTGCCAGCAGTAACCGGGACATCAGAAACACCATATATTTT
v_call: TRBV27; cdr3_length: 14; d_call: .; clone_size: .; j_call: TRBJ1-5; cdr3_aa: CASSPGISNQPQHF; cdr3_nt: TGTGCCAGCAGTCCGGGGATTAGCAATCAGCCCCAGCATTTT
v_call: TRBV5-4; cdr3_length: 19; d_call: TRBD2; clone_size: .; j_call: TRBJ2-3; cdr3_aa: CASSSPPWTSGGARYTQYF; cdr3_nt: TGTGCCAGCAGCTCCCCACCCTGGACTAGCGGGGGGGCCAGGTATACGCAGTATTTT
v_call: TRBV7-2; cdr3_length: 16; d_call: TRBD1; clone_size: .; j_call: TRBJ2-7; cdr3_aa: CASSLEAPRTGREQYF; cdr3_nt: TGTGCCAGCAGCTTAGAAGCCCCCCGGACAGGGCGCGAGCAGTACTTC
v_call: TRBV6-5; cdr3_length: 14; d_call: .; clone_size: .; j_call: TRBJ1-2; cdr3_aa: CASSYSTGFYGYTF; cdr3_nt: TGTGCCAGCAGTTACTCTACGGGGTTCTATGGCTACACCTTC
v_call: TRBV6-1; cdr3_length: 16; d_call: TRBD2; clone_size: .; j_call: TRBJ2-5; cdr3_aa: CASSDLGTRGQETQYF; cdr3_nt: TGTGCCAGCAGTGATCTCGGGACTAGGGGACAAGAGACCCAGTACTTC
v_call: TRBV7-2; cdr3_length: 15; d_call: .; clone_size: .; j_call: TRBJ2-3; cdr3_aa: CASSLTSNWADTQYF; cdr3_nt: TGTGCCAGCAGCTTGACTAGTAATTGGGCAGATACGCAGTATTTT
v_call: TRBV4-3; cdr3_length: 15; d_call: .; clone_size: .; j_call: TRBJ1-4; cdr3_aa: CASSQDGVNSEKLFF; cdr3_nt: TGCGCCAGCAGCCAAGACGGAGTTAATTCGGAAAAACTGTTTTTT
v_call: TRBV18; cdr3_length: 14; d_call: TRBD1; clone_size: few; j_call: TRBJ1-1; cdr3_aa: CASSPLGQGPEAFF; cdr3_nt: TGTGCCAGCTCCCCTCTCGGACAGGGTCCTGAAGCTTTCTTT